This passage covers 9 T cell receptor beta chains from one sample sequenced in a study of brain T cells in children with intractable seizures. TCRdb keeps only in-frame clones here, not all; method: immunoSEQ multiplex PCR. This sample has some 64,000 clones, with roughly 95% found just once. Sample: peripheral blood, taken at surgery. The receptors here all came from a boy younger than two with focal cortical dysplasia and intractable seizures.

The chain couples TRBV7-3 to TRBJ1-1; D gene uncertain. From germline, CDR1 is SGHTA and CDR2 FQGTGA. The CDR3 runs 13 residues. V lost 0 bases, J lost 1 base, and 3 bases lay in between. In DNA, the CDR3 is TGTGCCAGCAGCTTAACAGGGAACACTGAAGCTTTCTTT. Translating it yields CASSLTGNTEAFF.

V gene TRBV6-1 combines with J gene TRBJ1-5, with a possible D match to TRBD1 (5 bases). The V end lost 2 bases, the J end lost 4 bases, and 18 bases lay between the germline ends. This CDR3 contains 17 residues. CDR1 is MNHNS and CDR2 is SASEGT in the germline V gene. In DNA, the CDR3 is TGTGCCAGCAGTGAATTTTTCTATCGGGACCTTAATCAGCCCCAGCATTTT. It specifies CASSEFFYRDLNQPQHF.

CDR3: CASSSAGGAQGYTF. CDR3 bases: TGTGCCAGCAGCTCCGCCGGGGGGGCGCAAGGCTACACCTTC. The chain links TRBV7-2 to TRBJ1-2, with TRBD1 as a possible D gene (6 bases). The germline V and J ends were trimmed by 4 bases and 8 bases, with 17 bases remaining between them. The CDR3 loop spans 14 amino acids. The germline V gene has CDR1 SGHTA and CDR2 FQGNSA.

The rearrangement joins TRBV27 to TRBJ2-3, with D unresolved. Germline V gene data show CDR1 as MNHEY and CDR2 as SMNVEV (reference sequence). The CDR3 runs 11 residues. The V end lost 10 bases, the J end lost 6 bases, and 11 bases lay between the germline ends. CDR3 sequence: CATALGDTQYF. CDR3 nucleotides: TGTGCCACCGCACTCGGGGATACGCAGTATTTT.

This sequence joins TRBV7-2 and TRBJ1-1, with D maybe TRBD1 (6 bases). Germline V CDR1 and CDR2: SGHTA, FQGNSA. Trimming took off 1 base at V and 0 bases at J, with 15 bases between the two ends. This CDR3 is 17 amino acids long. CDR3 sequence: CASSLVDSYLMNTEAFF. CDR3 coding DNA: TGTGCCAGCAGCTTAGTGGACAGCTATCTTATGAACACTGAAGCTTTCTTT.

J is TRBJ1-5 and V is TRBV24-1; D is possibly TRBD1 (5 bases). V was shortened by 0 bases and J by 2 bases, with 10 bases between the two germline ends. The CDR3 is 16 residues long. From germline, CDR1 is KGHDR and CDR2 SFDVKD. The chain's CDR3 is CATSDLGGDRNQPQHF. The CDR3 coding sequence is TGTGCCACCAGTGATTTGGGGGGTGATCGCAATCAGCCCCAGCATTTT.

This clone has a single count. For the CDR3, the DNA is TGTGCCAGCAGTTTTCTGAGAGCGTCCCAGTACTTC. Translated, it gives CASSFLRASQYF. The V and J genes are TRBV12-3 or TRBV12-4 and TRBJ2-5, with D unresolved. This CDR3 contains 12 residues. The V end was cut by 3 bases, the J end by 9 bases, with 11 bases between.

The chain is built from TRBV2 and TRBJ1-5; 7 nucleotides agree with TRBD1. CDR3 size: 18 residues. Germline V CDR1 and CDR2: SNHLY, FYNNEI. V gave up 5 bases and J gave up 5 bases; unmatched junction bases: 18. CDR3 loop: CASSRRDRTHPSYQPQHF. CDR3 coding DNA: TGTGCCAGCAGTAGACGGGACAGAACTCATCCCTCTTATCAGCCCCAGCATTTT.

The chain is built from TRBV5-1 and TRBJ1-6; unclear D gene. Germline values: CDR1 SGHRS, CDR2 YFSETQ. V lost 0 bases and J lost 7, with 14 bases in between. The CDR3 spans 16 residues. CDR3 amino acids: CASSLGFTTMNSPLHF. The CDR3 bases are TGCGCCAGCAGCTTGGGGTTCACGACCATGAATTCACCCCTCCACTTT.